This T cell receptor beta chain was found in a study of T cells in women clearing cervical HPV infection (dated by TCRdb to between 2018 and 2020). Study-level background: The cases were about two dozen women with histologically confirmed HPV16-related CIN3 or worse, and 2 of those women had invasive cancers. The controls were about two dozen women whose single incident HPV16 infection cleared within 12 months with no development of precancer or cancer. Blood from cases was collected at the visit where the lesion was first found, while blood from controls was collected once the infection could no longer be detected. For cases, the median interval between lesion detection and blood sampling was about 140 days, with an interquartile range of roughly 85 to 210 days. Since only a few of the women had HLA typing available, the possibility that HLA type was acting as a confounder could not be ruled out. The exploratory proof-of-principle case-control study was nested within the Guanacaste HPV Natural History Study in Costa Rica and compared TCR repertoires across cervical HPV16 outcomes. Cases were matched to controls by age within five years and by the year the sample was collected. Cases had a median age of approximately 35 years and controls had a median age of around 41, with no significant differences in baseline characteristics. In the parent cohort, about 10,000 women aged 18 or older were enrolled in Guanacaste, Costa Rica, during about 1993 to 1994 and then followed for seven years. Five blinded duplicates per group were added as quality controls, giving roughly 60 samples: 50 or so participants and 10 replicates. Overall study outcomes, separate from this receptor: Cases had lower TRBV6-7 relative abundance than controls (about 0.1% versus 0.15%; Bonferroni P = 0.0008). T-cell numbers per sample were unknown, so richness differences could reflect varying T-cell content rather than repertoire biology. The cross-sectional design could not show whether associations preceded infection or resulted from it; effector/memory subsets and HPV-specific T cells were not isolated. Random forest classifiers combining richness and V gene abundances distinguished cases from controls with an estimated AUC of 0.83. TCR repertoire richness was significantly higher in CIN3+ cases than in controls across sequencing depths, while evenness did not differ.

Points on this clone: Its antigen is still unknown. The read terminates 3 residues ahead of where the CDR3 ends, so the germline J gene completes it.

The cysteine opens and the phenylalanine closes a CDR3 of 14 amino acids. Part of the CDR3 DNA is given, 33 bases translated from base 1. The germline V gene (reference sequence) yields LNHDA for CDR1 and SQIVND for CDR2. Cut back by 6 bases and 6 bases, the V and J ends lie 14 bases apart. Every participant had a single incident cervical HPV16 infection, and prevalent HPV16 infections were excluded. Cervical HPV DNA was detected with MY09/MY11 PCR, and genotyping was done by dot-blot hybridization. Approximately 16 mL of heparinized blood were centrifuged, and the buffy coat was aliquoted, frozen at -30°C, then stored at -80°C. QIAGEN kits were used to extract genomic DNA from buffy coat specimens. Using the immunoSEQ assay, multiplex PCR amplified TCR beta CDR3 regions from an average of around 1.2 ug of genomic DNA per sample. The assay corrected primer bias using a complete synthetic TCR repertoire to establish an amplification baseline. The amplicons were sequenced on the Illumina platform. The authors' pipeline ran thus. Sequences were error-corrected by clustering with frequency ratios and a modified nearest-neighbor algorithm and were then analyzed in the immunoSEQ Analyzer with IMGT gene definitions. At each rarefaction depth, TCR richness and evenness were averaged across 20 rarefaction repeats, and any sample with fewer sequences than the depth was left out. Relative abundances of V, D and J genes were compared between groups using Wilcoxon rank sum tests, with FDR correction applied. For the blinded duplicates, the intraclass correlation was 95% to 96% for TCR richness and averaged 76.4% across around 66 gene segments. In TCRdb, the immuneACCESS table is reduced to in-frame sequences with V and J assigned. These tables do not hold every clone; where another copy was compared, an unresolved V gene accounts for under half, and the others remain unexplained. D and trimming were read from the DNA, whereas the V and J calls and clone size are those reported in that table. This sample's records show 30,000 to 35,000 clones. About 16% of the sample comes from the top ten.

The chain employs TRBV19 and TRBJ2-2; the best D guess is TRBD2, with 7 bases matching. This sequence originates from a woman between 18 and 75 years old with a cervical HPV16 infection that either progressed to CIN3+ or cleared (not recorded which). The sample consisted of blood buffy coat. The CDR3 loop reads CASRFRGAAGELFF. The part of the CDR3 DNA that was read is TGTGCCAGTAGGTTCCGGGGGGCGGCCGGGGAG.